These 25 T cell receptor beta chains came from one sample sequenced in a study of T cell responses to AZD1222 COVID-19 vaccine. TCRdb's table, derived via immunoSEQ multiplex PCR, lists solely in-frame clones and lacks some. The repertoire includes 250,000 to 300,000 clones, around 92% of them detected once, and roughly 0.5% sits in the top ten. The sample was peripheral blood, taken 28 days after the second AZD1222 dose. Receptors originate from an adult who received the AZD1222 COVID-19 vaccine.

In this sample, this clone turned up once. CDR3 amino acids: CASSQGLAENTDTQYF. In DNA, the CDR3 is TGTGCCAGCAGCCAGGGACTAGCGGAGAACACAGATACGCAGTATTTT. V is TRBV7-2 and J is TRBJ2-3, with 11 bases aligning to TRBD2. CDR3 size: 16 residues. In germline, CDR1 is SGHTA, CDR2 FQGNSA. J gave up 2 bases and V 5 bases, and 6 bases lay outside the gene matches.

The chain recombines TRBV5-1 with TRBJ1-1; 7 nucleotides align to TRBD1. Germline loops: CDR1 SGHRS, CDR2 YFSETQ. The CDR3 is made up of 14 amino acids. V dropped 5 bases and J dropped 4; count of bases not matched to a gene: 8. The CDR3 reads CASSQMTGSTEAFF. DNA of the CDR3: TGCGCCAGCAGTCAAATGACAGGGTCCACTGAAGCTTTCTTT.

This clone was seen a few times. The CDR3 spells CASSQVGRGGLDTQYF. The CDR3 nucleotides read TGTGCCAGCAGCCAAGTAGGGCGGGGGGGCTTGGATACGCAGTATTTT. This sequence joins TRBV4-2 and TRBJ2-3, with 9 positions matching TRBD2. The CDR3 covers 16 residues. The junction had 8 bases not matched to a gene; V was cut back by 1 base and J by 6 bases. The germline V gene encodes CDR1 LGHNA and CDR2 YNFKEQ.

This chain joins TRBV19 and TRBJ2-3; D gene unclear. The length of the CDR3 is 15 residues. The V end was cut by 3 bases, the J end by 0 bases, with 10 bases between. Germline CDR1 and CDR2: LNHDA and SQIVND (reference sequence). CDR3 nucleotides: TGTGCCAGTAGTATGGTAGCCGCTAGCACAGATACGCAGTATTTT. Translated, it gives CASSMVAASTDTQYF. Combining the CDR3 with reference TRBV19 and TRBJ2-3 gives the whole variable domain DGGITQSPKYLFRKEGQNVTLSCEQNLNHDAMYWYRQDPGQGLRLIYYSQIVNDFQKGDIAEGYSVSREKKESFPLTVTSAQKNPTAFYLCASSMVAASTDTQYFGPGTRLTVL.

The chain links TRBV5-1 to TRBJ2-2; D gene ambiguous. CDR3 size: 14 residues. Germline CDR1 is SGHRS and CDR2 is YFSETQ. Trimming stripped 2 bases from V and 8 bases from J, with 13 bases between. The CDR3 spells CASSFSQKVGELFF. Written as DNA, the CDR3 is TGCGCCAGCAGCTTCTCACAGAAGGTTGGGGAGCTGTTTTTT.

This chain uses TRBV18 with TRBJ2-7, with D possibly called TRBD1 or TRBD2 (5 bases each). V was shortened by 0 bases and J by 6 bases, with 12 bases between the two germline ends. The CDR3 is made up of 14 amino acids. CDR1 is KGHSH and CDR2 is LQKENI in the germline V gene. The CDR3 loop reads CASSPPGETAEQYF. Here the CDR3 DNA reads TGTGCCAGCTCACCACCGGGGGAAACGGCCGAGCAGTACTTC.

This clone was detected only once. V gene TRBV7-2 combines with J gene TRBJ2-2, with TRBD1 as a possible D gene (6 bases). The germline V gene encodes CDR1 SGHTA and CDR2 FQGNSA. Between the trimmed V and J ends, which lost 4 bases and 6 bases, there was a span of 9 bases. This CDR3 is built from 13 residues. DNA of the CDR3: TGTGCCAGCAGCTACAGGGTTTCCGGGGAGCTGTTTTTT. It encodes CASSYRVSGELFF.

Concerning this clone itself: Sequence at one end of the junction differs from germline and may be a read error. V is TRBV7-7 and J is TRBJ1-1; unclear D gene. There are 13 residues in the CDR3. The germline CDR1 and CDR2 sequences are SSHAT and FNYEAQ (reference sequence). DNA for the CDR3: TGTGCTAGCAGCTTAGAAAGAAACACTGAAGCTTTCTTT. Translating gives CASSLERNTEAFF.

CDR3 amino acids: CASSTDRGDIWIPGELFF. CDR3 bases: TGTGCCAGTAGTACAGACAGGGGCGACATATGGATTCCTGGGGAGCTGTTTTTT. The gene calls are TRBV19 and TRBJ2-2, with TRBD1 matching over 8 bases. The CDR3 has 18 residues. V shed 4 bases and J 8 bases; nucleotides not matched to a gene: 18. Germline V gene sequence: CDR1 LNHDA, CDR2 SQIVND (reference sequence).

The genes are TRBV19 and TRBJ1-2; D unresolved. Germline V gives CDR1 LNHDA, CDR2 SQIVND (reference sequence). This CDR3 spans 14 amino acids. The ends were cut back, 2 bases at V and 2 bases at J, with 9 bases in the middle. The CDR3 DNA reads as TGTGCCAGTAGTATAAGTAACGGCAACTATGGCTACACCTTC. It is translated as CASSISNGNYGYTF.

V and J are TRBV10-3 and TRBJ1-1, with D unclear. Germline loops: CDR1 ENHRY, CDR2 SYGVKD. The length of the CDR3 is 14 residues. Deletions cut 0 bases from V and 3 bases from J, with 8 bases between. DNA of the CDR3: TGTGCCATCAGTGAGTCGGAGGGCTACACTGAAGCTTTCTTT. This sequence encodes CAISESEGYTEAFF.

The rearrangement uses TRBV7-9 and TRBJ1-2, with a tentative D call TRBD1 (5 bases). The germline CDR1 and CDR2 sequences are SEHNR and FQNEAQ (reference sequence). V was shortened by 1 base and J by 5 bases, with 17 bases between the two germline ends. The length of the CDR3 is 16 residues. The CDR3 nucleotides are TGTGCCAGCAGCTTAGAACAGGCAGGGTCACGGTATGGCTACACCTTC. As protein: CASSLEQAGSRYGYTF.

The table lists this clone with a few counts. The V call is TRBV29-1, the J call TRBJ2-3; D not certain. This CDR3 region has 10 residues. The germline V and J ends were trimmed by 5 bases and 5 bases, with 5 bases remaining between them. Germline CDR1 reads SQVTM; CDR2 reads ANQGSEA. CDR3 nucleotides: TGCAGCGTTTACGAAGATACGCAGTATTTT. It translates to CSVYEDTQYF.

CDR3 loop: CASSSALGSQETQYF. As DNA, the CDR3 is TGTGCCAGCAGCTCAGCCCTGGGCTCCCAAGAGACCCAGTACTTC. The chain carries TRBV7-9 and TRBJ2-5, with no clear D. This CDR3 is 15 amino acids long. Trimming cost V 4 bases and J 1 base, with 13 bases left between them. CDR1 is SEHNR and CDR2 is FQNEAQ in the germline V gene (reference sequence).

V usage is TRBV18 and J usage is TRBJ1-1; TRBD1 aligns across 7 bases. The CDR3 runs 15 residues. Trimming at V came to 1 base and at J to 5 bases, leaving 7 bases not matched to a gene. In germline, CDR1 is KGHSH, CDR2 LQKENI. The CDR3 reads CASSPLWGGQTEAFF. The CDR3 DNA follows: TGTGCCAGCTCACCACTTTGGGGGGGACAGACTGAAGCTTTCTTT. Full variable domain (missing parts from reference TRBV18 and TRBJ1-1): NAGVMQNPRHLVRRRGQEARLRCSPMKGHSHVYWYRQLPEEGLKFMVYLQKENIIDESGMPKERFSAEFPKEGPSILRIQQVVRGDSAAYFCASSPLWGGQTEAFFGQGTRLTVV.

Regarding this clone: Because the CDR3 is missing its conserved closing phenylalanine or tryptophan, this is likely a read error. The DNA is omitted, as the CDR3 cannot be located on it reliably, and the CDR3 follows TCRdb's listing. CDR3 region: CSARDPDRGVL. The V gene is TRBV20-1, the J gene TRBJ1-4; the listed D gene, TRBD1, was not tested against the DNA. The CDR3 comprises 11 residues, both ends counted. From germline, CDR1 is DFQATT and CDR2 SNEGSKA (reference sequence).

The rearrangement joins TRBV28 to TRBJ1-2; D ambiguous. CDR1 and CDR2 from the germline V gene are MDHEN and SYDVKM. V was clipped by 3 bases and J by 3 bases, with 11 bases between them. The CDR3 spans 14 residues. This CDR3 reads CASSFEARHYGYTF. In DNA form, the CDR3 reads TGTGCCAGCAGTTTTGAGGCGCGACACTATGGCTACACCTTC.

The V and J genes are TRBV28 and TRBJ1-2, with D perhaps matching TRBD1 (6 bases). V lost 2 bases to trimming and J lost 10 bases, with 17 bases between them. This CDR3 has 14 residues. Germline CDR1 and CDR2: MDHEN and SYDVKM. CDR3 nucleotides: TGTGCCAGCAGTTTAGAGGCCGGACAGCAGATCTACACCTTC. Its translation is CASSLEAGQQIYTF.

This chain connects TRBV2 to TRBJ2-3, with a weak D call TRBD1 (5 bases). Germline CDR1 is SNHLY and CDR2 is FYNNEI. V was shortened by 7 bases and J by 2 bases, with 28 bases between the two germline ends. This CDR3 has 19 amino acids. The CDR3 sequence is CASTLRDSSLVVLTDTQYF. The CDR3 DNA follows: TGTGCCAGCACCCTCCGTGACAGCTCTCTGGTCGTTCTCACAGATACGCAGTATTTT. Supplemented by reference TRBV2 and TRBJ2-3, the full variable domain reads EPEVTQTPSHQVTQMGQEVILRCVPISNHLYFYWYRQILGQKVEFLVSFYNNEISEKSEIFDDQFSVERPDGSNFTLKIRSTKLEDSAMYFCASTLRDSSLVVLTDTQYFGPGTRLTVL.

The chain links TRBV5-8 to TRBJ1-1; 7 nucleotides match TRBD1. Germline V gene data show CDR1 as SGHTS and CDR2 as YDEGEE. With V trimmed by 0 bases and J by 0 bases, 2 bases remained unmatched. This CDR3 has 15 amino acids. The CDR3 region is CASSLGTGVNTEAFF. In nucleotides, the CDR3 is TGTGCCAGCAGCTTGGGGACAGGCGTGAACACTGAAGCTTTCTTT.

The V call is TRBV27, the J call TRBJ1-2; tentatively, D is TRBD1 (5 bases). The CDR3 is 12 residues long. The V and J ends lost 5 bases and 3 bases respectively, with 7 bases between them. In germline, CDR1 is MNHEY, CDR2 SMNVEV (reference sequence). The CDR3 DNA sequence: TGTGCCAGCAGTAGAGGGGACTATGGCTACACCTTC. Encoded protein: CASSRGDYGYTF.

V and J are TRBV7-9 and TRBJ2-2; possibly TRBD2 for D (5 bases). Trimming pared 6 bases from V and 3 bases from J, leaving 17 bases between. The CDR3 extends over 16 amino acids. The V gene's germline CDR1 is SEHNR and CDR2 FQNEAQ (reference sequence). In DNA form, the CDR3 reads TGTGCCAGCAGTGAGGGTATCCGTGTTGACACCGGGGAGCTGTTTTTT. Its protein product is CASSEGIRVDTGELFF.

This chain uses TRBV4-1 with TRBJ1-1; no firm D call. The germline V gene has CDR1 MGHRA and CDR2 YSYEKL. The CDR3 runs to 12 residues. V was trimmed by 0 bases and J by 9 bases, leaving 8 bases between them. CDR3 in DNA: TGCGCCAGCAGCCAAGATCCAGGTCAAGCTTTCTTT. Translating it yields CASSQDPGQAFF.

V is TRBV9 and J is TRBJ1-6; D ambiguous. The CDR3 extends over 14 amino acids. CDR1 SGDLS and CDR2 YYNGEE come from the germline V gene. V was clipped by 0 bases and J by 4 bases, with 5 bases between them. As DNA, the CDR3 is TGTGCCAGCAGCGTAGGCGATTATAATTCACCCCTCCACTTT. The encoded protein is CASSVGDYNSPLHF. The whole variable domain, filled in from reference TRBV9 and TRBJ1-6, reads DSGVTQTPKHLITATGQRVTLRCSPRSGDLSVYWYQQSLDQGLQFLIQYYNGEERAKGNILERFSAQQFPDLHSELNLSSLELGDSALYFCASSVGDYNSPLHFGNGTRLTVT.

The chain recombines TRBV7-9 with TRBJ1-6; no definite D call. Trimming took off 0 bases at V and 7 bases at J, with 13 bases between the two ends. Germline CDR1 SEHNR, CDR2 FQNEAQ (reference sequence). This CDR3 has 16 residues. The CDR3 DNA reads TGTGCCAGCAGCTTAGCGACGGGGTTTGGCAATTCACCCCTCCACTTT. Its translation: CASSLATGFGNSPLHF.